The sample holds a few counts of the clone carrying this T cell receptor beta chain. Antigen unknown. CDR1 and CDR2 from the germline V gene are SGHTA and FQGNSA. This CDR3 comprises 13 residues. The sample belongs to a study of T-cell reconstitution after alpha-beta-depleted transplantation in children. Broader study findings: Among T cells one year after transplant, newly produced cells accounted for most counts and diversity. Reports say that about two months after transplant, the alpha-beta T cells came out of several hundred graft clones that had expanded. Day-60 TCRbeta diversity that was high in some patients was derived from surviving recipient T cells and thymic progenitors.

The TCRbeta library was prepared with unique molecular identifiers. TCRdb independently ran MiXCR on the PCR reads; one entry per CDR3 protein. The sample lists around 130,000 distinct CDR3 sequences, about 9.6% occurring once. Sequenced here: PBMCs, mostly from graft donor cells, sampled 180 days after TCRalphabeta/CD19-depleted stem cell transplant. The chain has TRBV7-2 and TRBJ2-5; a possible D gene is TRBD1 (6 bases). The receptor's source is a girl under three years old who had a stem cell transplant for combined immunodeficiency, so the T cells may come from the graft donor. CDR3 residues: CASSGAEASAQYF. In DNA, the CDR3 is TGTGCATCTTCAGGGGCCGAAGCATCCGCCCAGTACTTC.